The 26 T cell receptor beta chains below all came from one sample that was sequenced in a study of CD8+CD57+ T cells in acquired aplastic anemia. For sequencing, patients were chosen who had shown expansion of CD8+CD57+ cells by flow cytometry. TCR beta VDJ combinations and CDR3 sequences were profiled from genomic DNA. One entry per CDR3 protein results from TCRdb running MiXCR on the reads. The sample includes around 150,000 distinct CDR3 sequences, 45% to 55% seen only once; the top ten take less than 3%. Sequenced input: sorted CD4+, CD8+, or CD8+CD57+ T cells (not recorded which) from PBMCs. These receptors originate from a human donor with aplastic anemia.

V gene TRBV25-1 combines with J gene TRBJ2-7; 16 bases line up with TRBD2. CDR3 length: 17 amino acids. Germline values: CDR1 MGHDK, CDR2 SYGVNS. V gave up 6 bases and J gave up 5 bases; unmatched junction bases: 10. CDR3 sequence (DNA): TGTGCCAGCAGCGCGCCGGGACTAGCGGGAGGGCTCAACGAGCAGTACTTC. Residues: CASSAPGLAGGLNEQYF.

The V gene is TRBV29-1, the J gene TRBJ1-1, with no clear D. V was pared by 0 bases and J by 4 bases, with 9 bases between. The CDR3 length is 13 residues. Germline CDR1 SQVTM, CDR2 ANQGSEA. The CDR3 coding sequence is TGCAGCGTTGAAGAGAAGGCGATCACTGAAGCTTTCTTT. Amino acids: CSVEEKAITEAFF.

The chain combines TRBV20-1 with TRBJ2-5; D uncertain. Germline values: CDR1 DFQATT, CDR2 SNEGSKA (reference sequence). V shed 3 bases and J shed 1 base, with 12 bases lying between them. CDR3 length equals 14 residues. The CDR3 DNA reads TGCAGTGCTAGTCTCGAGACACCCCAAGAGACCCAGTACTTC. It is translated as CSASLETPQETQYF.

The chain employs TRBV2 and TRBJ1-1; TRBD1 might be the D (5 bases). With 6 bases removed from V and 1 base from J, the gap between germline ends came to 15 bases. The CDR3 has 15 residues. CDR1 and CDR2 (germline): SNHLY, FYNNEI. The CDR3 DNA sequence: TGTGCCAGCAGAACGATGGGACGGACGAACACTGAAGCTTTCTTT. Its protein product is CASRTMGRTNTEAFF.

This clonotype has just a few counts. This clone may be a read error of a much larger clone one base away. The chain is built from TRBV9 and TRBJ1-5, with D unclear. Per the germline V gene, CDR1 is SGDLS and CDR2 is YYNGEE. The CDR3 extends over 13 amino acids. The CDR3 DNA is TGTGCCAGCAGCGTAGACAGCAATCAGCTCCAGCATTTT. Residues: CASSVDSNQLQHF.

The table lists this clonotype with a few counts. The chain combines TRBV2 with TRBJ1-1, with 11 bases fitting TRBD1. CDR1 SNHLY and CDR2 FYNNEI come from the germline V gene. V dropped 4 bases and J dropped 0; count of bases not matched to a gene: 7. This CDR3 contains 17 residues. The CDR3 spells CASSGWTGGAMNTEAFF. DNA for the CDR3: TGTGCCAGCAGTGGTTGGACAGGGGGCGCGATGAACACTGAAGCTTTCTTT.

The CDR3: CASSSSLGGPTDTQYF. DNA of the CDR3: TGTGCCAGCAGCTCCTCGCTCGGGGGGCCCACAGATACGCAGTATTTT. This chain joins TRBV11-2 and TRBJ2-3; possibly TRBD2 for D (7 bases). There are 16 residues in the CDR3. Between the trimmed V and J ends, which lost 4 bases and 2 bases, there was a span of 16 bases. Per germline, CDR1 SGHAT and CDR2 FQNNGV.

In its sample, this clonotype was seen many times. This rearrangement joins TRBV19 to TRBJ1-4; unclear D gene. Germline loops: CDR1 LNHDA, CDR2 SQIVND (reference sequence). Trimming shortened V by 5 bases and J by 7 bases, and 8 bases separated the two germline ends. This CDR3 region has 12 residues. CDR3 DNA sequence: TGTGCCAGTAGTGGGCAGGCTGAAAAACTGTTTTTT. It specifies CASSGQAEKLFF.

A remark on this clonotype: A read error may explain this, as a much larger clone is one base away. As the CDR3 is not closed by the conserved phenylalanine or tryptophan, this likely results from a read error. This rearrangement joins TRBV6-1 to TRBJ2-7, with a tentative D call TRBD1 (5 bases). The CDR3 sequence is 15 residues long. The V and J ends lost 5 bases and 0 bases respectively, with 14 bases between them. Germline V gene data show CDR1 as MNHNS and CDR2 as SASEGT. The chain's CDR3 is CASSLSHDSSYEQYL. The CDR3 region has the DNA TGTGCCAGCAGTCTCAGTCATGACAGCTCCTACGAGCAGTACCTC.

Note on this clonotype: A much larger clone sits a single nucleotide away, making a read error possible. The chain has TRBV6-2 or TRBV6-3 and TRBJ1-5, with D uncertain. Germline CDR1 MNHEY, CDR2 SVGEGT. This CDR3 has 17 amino acids. The CDR3 protein is CTSSYDQRTRSNQPQHF. CDR3 DNA: TGTACCAGCAGTTACGACCAGAGAACCCGGAGCAATCAGCCCCAGCATTTT.

This clonotype has ten or more counts. The chain employs TRBV9 and TRBJ2-1; TRBD2 matches 10 bases. The CDR3 spans 16 residues. V trimming: 1 base; J trimming: 4 bases; junction bases outside the gene matches: 5. Germline V gene sequence: CDR1 SGDLS, CDR2 YYNGEE. CDR3 DNA sequence: TGTGCCAGCAGCGTATCCGGACTAGCGGTATACAATGAGCAGTTCTTC. It specifies CASSVSGLAVYNEQFF.

The chain carries TRBV14 and TRBJ2-1; the D gene is possibly TRBD1 (5 bases). V was trimmed by 1 base and J by 8 bases, leaving 12 bases between them. The CDR3 consists of 14 residues. CDR1 is SGHDN and CDR2 is FVKESK in the germline V gene. The CDR3 DNA sequence: TGTGCCAGCAGCCAAGCGTGGGGCTGGGATGAGCAGTTCTTC. Translated: CASSQAWGWDEQFF. The full variable domain, rest sourced from reference TRBV14 and TRBJ2-1, is EAGVTQFPSHSVIEKGQTVTLRCDPISGHDNLYWYRRVMGKEIKFLLHFVKESKQDESGMPNNRFLAERTGGTYSTLKVQPAELEDSGVYFCASSQAWGWDEQFFGPGTRLTVL.

Many counts were recorded for this clonotype. The chain is built from TRBV6-5 and TRBJ1-1; TRBD1 might be the D (6 bases). Looked up from germline, CDR1 is MNHEY and CDR2 is SVGAGI. V lost 8 bases to trimming and J lost 1 base, with 14 bases between them. This CDR3 is 14 amino acids long. The DNA of the CDR3 is TGTGCCAGCGTGCCGACAGGAAGGAACACTGAAGCTTTCTTT. This sequence encodes CASVPTGRNTEAFF.

The genes are TRBV2 and TRBJ1-5, with 10 bases identical to TRBD1. V gave up 4 bases and J gave up 3 bases; unmatched junction bases: 6. The CDR3 runs 16 residues. Germline V gene lookup returns CDR1 SNHLY and CDR2 FYNNEI. The CDR3 bases are TGTGCCAGCAGTGGTCGGGACAGGGGACCCAATCAGCCCCAGCATTTT. It yields the protein CASSGRDRGPNQPQHF.

About this clonotype itself: This clone may be a read error of a much larger clone one base away. J is TRBJ1-1 and V is TRBV9; D remains unclear. Between the trimmed V and J ends, which lost 0 bases and 0 bases, there was a span of 18 bases. Germline V CDR1 and CDR2: SGDLS, YYNGEE. The CDR3 has 18 amino acids. CDR3 nucleotides: TGTGCCAGCAGCGTAGGAGCCCAGCTTTCAAGCATGAACACTGAAGCTTTCTTT. It specifies CASSVGAQLSSMNTEAFF.

This clonotype was seen only a few times. The chain is built from TRBV7-9 and TRBJ1-2; the D is unclear. The CDR3 length is 13 residues. The V gene's germline CDR1 is SEHNR and CDR2 FQNEAQ (reference sequence). The germline V and J ends were trimmed by 1 base and 7 bases, with 10 bases remaining between them. The CDR3 sequence: CASSLDSLAGYTF. CDR3 in DNA: TGTGCCAGCAGCTTAGATTCTCTGGCTGGCTACACCTTC.

This clonotype has only one observation. Since the CDR3 does not end with the conserved phenylalanine or tryptophan, this likely comes from a read error. The DNA is left out, because the CDR3 cannot be placed on it with certainty; the CDR3 is given as TCRdb lists it. The V call is TRBV7-9, the J call TRBJ1-3; the table's D call of TRBD1 was not tested on the DNA. The CDR3 region is 12 residues in length, termini included. Germline V lookup: CDR1 SEHNR, CDR2 FQNEAQ (reference sequence). CDR3 protein: CASIQSGTALYL.

The V and J genes are TRBV24-1 and TRBJ1-2; 9 bases align to TRBD1. V lost 4 bases, J lost 5 bases, and 4 bases stayed unmatched. The CDR3 consists of 14 residues. Germline-derived CDR1 and CDR2 are KGHDR and SFDVKD. In nucleotides, the CDR3 is TGTGCCACCAGTGACATGGGACAGGGATATGGCTACACCTTC. This gives the protein CATSDMGQGYGYTF.

This clonotype has at least ten counts. This chain connects TRBV5-1 to TRBJ2-1; 13 nucleotides align to TRBD2. Germline V gives CDR1 SGHRS, CDR2 YFSETQ. CDR3 length: 16 amino acids. V dropped 3 bases and J dropped 7; count of bases not matched to a gene: 7. CDR3 DNA sequence: TGCGCCAGCAGCTATGCCGGGACTAGCGGGATAAATGAGCAGTTCTTC. This sequence encodes CASSYAGTSGINEQFF.

This chain joins TRBV24-1 and TRBJ1-2; D remains unclear. V was cut by 3 bases and J by 5 bases, with 12 bases left in between. Germline values: CDR1 KGHDR, CDR2 SFDVKD. This CDR3 comprises 14 residues. CDR3 region: CATSDRTGLYGYTF. In nucleotides, the CDR3 is TGTGCCACCAGTGATCGGACCGGCTTGTATGGCTACACCTTC.

There are a few counts of this clonotype. The chain uses TRBV2 and TRBJ2-7, with D unresolved. Trimming removed 3 bases from V and 0 bases from J, with 9 bases in between. The CDR3 has 14 amino acids. From germline, CDR1 is SNHLY and CDR2 FYNNEI. In nucleotides, the CDR3 is TGTGCCAGCAGTGATGCGCACTACTCCTACGAGCAGTACTTC. Protein product: CASSDAHYSYEQYF.

This clonotype was observed at least ten times. The chain recombines TRBV20-1 with TRBJ1-2; possible D gene TRBD1, 5 bases. Germline assignment: CDR1 DFQATT and CDR2 SNEGSKA (reference sequence). Trimming stripped 1 base from V and 0 bases from J, with 9 bases between. The CDR3 is 14 amino acids. The CDR3 spells CSARAGTANYGYTF. In DNA, the CDR3 is TGCAGTGCTAGAGCCGGGACGGCTAACTATGGCTACACCTTC.

This clonotype was picked up a small number of times. This sequence joins TRBV18 and TRBJ1-2; 8 bases line up with TRBD1. Germline V gene lookup returns CDR1 KGHSH and CDR2 LQKENI. The CDR3 is made up of 15 amino acids. Losses at the gene ends were 3 bases for V and 4 bases for J; bases not matched to a gene: 7. DNA of the CDR3: TGTGCCAGCTCACCGCGGGGACAGGACGCCTATGGCTACACCTTC. The encoded protein is CASSPRGQDAYGYTF.

In regard to this clonotype: This may be a read error: a much more frequent sequence differs by one nucleotide. The chain carries TRBV9 and TRBJ2-1; 11 bases align to TRBD2. From germline, CDR1 is SGDLS and CDR2 YYNGEE. The CDR3 runs to 16 residues. This chain's CDR3 is CASSSAGTSGYIEQFF. The CDR3, as DNA: TGTGCCAGCAGCTCGGCTGGGACTAGCGGCTACATTGAGCAGTTCTTC.

The chain couples TRBV10-1 to TRBJ1-2, with TRBD1 as a possible D gene (6 bases). Trimming removed 7 bases at V and 8 bases at J, with 17 bases between. The germline V gene encodes CDR1 WNHNN and CDR2 SYGVQD (reference sequence). The CDR3 has 13 amino acids. Here the CDR3 reads CASTVKERGGYTF. CDR3 DNA sequence: TGCGCCAGCACCGTCAAAGAGAGGGGGGGCTACACCTTC.

This clonotype was counted a few times. This clone may be a read error of a much larger clone one base away. The chain uses TRBV12-3 or TRBV12-4 and TRBJ1-1; D call uncertain. The CDR3 has 12 residues. The CDR3 reads CVSGPINTEAFF. CDR3 bases: TGTGTCAGCGGCCCGATTAACACTGAAGCTTTCTTT.